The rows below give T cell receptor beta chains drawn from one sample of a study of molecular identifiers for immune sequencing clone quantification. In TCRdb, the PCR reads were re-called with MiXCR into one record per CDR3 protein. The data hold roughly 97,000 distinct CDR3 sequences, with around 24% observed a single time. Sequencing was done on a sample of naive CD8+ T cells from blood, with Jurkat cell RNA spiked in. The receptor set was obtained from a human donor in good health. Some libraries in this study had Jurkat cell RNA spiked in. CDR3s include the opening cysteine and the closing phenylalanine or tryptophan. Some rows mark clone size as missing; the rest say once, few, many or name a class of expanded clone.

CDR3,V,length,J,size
CASTSSGTPCNEQFF,TRBV6-5,15,TRBJ2-1,few
CASRSAGYFTDTQYF,TRBV28,15,TRBJ2-3,many
CSTPPPQLAGATDTQYF,TRBV20-1,17,TRBJ2-3,.
CASSLGGAPKTNTEAFF,TRBV5-6,17,TRBJ1-1,many
CASSGGRTSYNEQFF,TRBV2,15,TRBJ2-1,many
CSAGTGETDTQYF,TRBV20-1,13,TRBJ2-3,many
CRVVVGTSYEQYF,TRBV20-1,13,TRBJ2-7,.
CASSRRGGGEQYF,TRBV27,13,TRBJ2-7,.
CAWSVLRTDTQYF,TRBV30,13,TRBJ2-3,.
CASSITNTEAFF,TRBV19,12,TRBJ1-1,many
CASSLQFPPYSNQPQHF,TRBV4-2,17,TRBJ1-5,many
CSVEDTEALF,TRBV29-1,10,TRBJ1-1,.
CASSQVAGGEQYF,TRBV4-2,13,TRBJ2-7,many
CASSNVLEYEQYF,TRBV10-1,13,TRBJ2-7,many
CASIPKRGEGANVLTF,TRBV6-6,16,TRBJ2-6,many
CASSFGLNTEAFF,TRBV12-3/TRBV12-4,13,TRBJ1-1,.
CASIDRVADTQYF,TRBV11-2,13,TRBJ2-3,many
CASSSLFGSGNNEQFF,TRBV6-2/TRBV6-3,16,TRBJ2-1,few
CASSQVSKPSEQYF,TRBV3-1,14,TRBJ2-7,many
CASSRQSSYYGYTF,TRBV6-6,14,TRBJ1-2,many
CASSPGNTEAFF,TRBV9,12,TRBJ1-1,many
CASSLVVSAETQYF,TRBV7-9,14,TRBJ2-5,many
CASSQQGGGNTEAFF,TRBV4-1,15,TRBJ1-1,many
CATSREDSGNTGELFF,TRBV15,16,TRBJ2-2,many
CASSTESSYNEQFF,TRBV11-2,14,TRBJ2-1,many
CASSSDTTELAGAPNTGELFF,TRBV7-9,21,TRBJ2-2,many
CASSGTATNEKLFF,TRBV19,14,TRBJ1-4,many
CASSDSPGPTYEQYF,TRBV9,15,TRBJ2-7,many
CASSLGDGPQHF,TRBV5-4,12,TRBJ1-5,many
CASSLEVGQGTYEQYF,TRBV11-2,16,TRBJ2-7,few
CASSMYGRGHSNQPQHF,TRBV28,17,TRBJ1-5,many
CASSDSHSDYLSGYTF,TRBV6-4,16,TRBJ1-2,many
CASLKLPPIYNEQFF,TRBV27,15,TRBJ2-1,many
CASSFRHSSYNEQFF,TRBV7-4,15,TRBJ2-1,many
CASSPLAANEQFF,TRBV18,13,TRBJ2-1,many
CATSPDRLQRLNF,TRBV15,13,TRBJ2-4,many
CASSPTGNLGQETQYF,TRBV28,16,TRBJ2-5,many
CASSQDPQGSGNEQFF,TRBV4-3,16,TRBJ2-1,many
CASSLANEETQYF,TRBV7-6,13,TRBJ2-5,many
CASSSWSEQYF,TRBV5-4,11,TRBJ2-7,.
CASSHPNRDGRRYEQYF,TRBV3-1,17,TRBJ2-7,many
CASSKIVGTSGYNEQFF,TRBV3-1,17,TRBJ2-1,.